What follows is one T cell receptor beta chain and its context. This record belongs to a study of blood T cell repertoires in COVID-19. Overall study context: Sources were T cells, B-cell-depleted T cells, or PBMCs; the material itself was cDNA or gDNA.

The recovered donors of Cohort 3 showed two negative PCRs, clearance, or symptom resolution. The CDR3 sequence is 17 residues long. CDR1 and CDR2 (germline): LGHDT, YNNKEL (reference sequence). Deletions cut 2 bases from V and 0 bases from J, with 16 bases between. The repertoire was sequenced with immunoSEQ multiplex PCR; TCRdb's copy has only in-frame clones and lacks some. The sample contains about 480,000 clones, about 85% of which appear only once. V gene TRBV3-1 (or the pseudogene TRBV3-2) combines with J gene TRBJ1-1; D might be TRBD1 (6 bases). This sequence originates from a woman aged 55-69 years who had recovered from COVID-19. The sequencing sample was made of PBMCs or T cells enriched from blood (not recorded which). The CDR3 is CASSQNGKGDMNTEAFF. As DNA, the CDR3 is TGTGCCAGCAGCCAAAATGGAAAAGGGGACATGAACACTGAAGCTTTCTTT.